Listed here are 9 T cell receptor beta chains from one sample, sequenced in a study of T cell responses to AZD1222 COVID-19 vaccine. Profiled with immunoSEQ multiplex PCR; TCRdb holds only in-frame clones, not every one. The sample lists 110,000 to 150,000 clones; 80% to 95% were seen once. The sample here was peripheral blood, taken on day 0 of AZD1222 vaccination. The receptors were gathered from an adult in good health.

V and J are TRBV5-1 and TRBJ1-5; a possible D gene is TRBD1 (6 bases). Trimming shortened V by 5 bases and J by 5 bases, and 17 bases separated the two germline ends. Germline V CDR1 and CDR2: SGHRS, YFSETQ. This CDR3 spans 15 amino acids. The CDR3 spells CASRDNTGPDQPQHF. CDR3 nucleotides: TGCGCCAGCAGAGACAATACAGGGCCAGATCAGCCCCAGCATTTT.

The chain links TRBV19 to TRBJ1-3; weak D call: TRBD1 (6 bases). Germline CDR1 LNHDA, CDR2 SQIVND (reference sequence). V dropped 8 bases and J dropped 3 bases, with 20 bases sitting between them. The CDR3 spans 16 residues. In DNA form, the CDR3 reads TGTGCCAGTGTGCCCCTTAGGGGGGGGTTTGGAAACACCATATATTTT. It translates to CASVPLRGGFGNTIYF.

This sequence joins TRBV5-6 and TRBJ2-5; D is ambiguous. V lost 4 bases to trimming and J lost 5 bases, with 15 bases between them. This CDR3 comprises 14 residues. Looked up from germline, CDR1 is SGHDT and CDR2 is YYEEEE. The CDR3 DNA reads TGTGCCAGCAGCCGTGGGGTCCCTATGGAGACCCAGTACTTC. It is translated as CASSRGVPMETQYF.

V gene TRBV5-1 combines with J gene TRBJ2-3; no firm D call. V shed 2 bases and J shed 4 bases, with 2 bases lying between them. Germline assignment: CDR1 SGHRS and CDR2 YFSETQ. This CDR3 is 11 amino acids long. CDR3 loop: CASSLPDTQYF. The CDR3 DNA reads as TGCGCCAGCAGCTTACCAGATACGCAGTATTTT.

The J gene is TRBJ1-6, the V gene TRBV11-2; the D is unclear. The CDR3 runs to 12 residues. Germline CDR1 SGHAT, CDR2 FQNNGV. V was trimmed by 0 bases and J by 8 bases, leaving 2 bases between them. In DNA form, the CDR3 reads TGTGCCAGCAGCTTAGACGATTCACCCCTCCACTTT. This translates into CASSLDDSPLHF.

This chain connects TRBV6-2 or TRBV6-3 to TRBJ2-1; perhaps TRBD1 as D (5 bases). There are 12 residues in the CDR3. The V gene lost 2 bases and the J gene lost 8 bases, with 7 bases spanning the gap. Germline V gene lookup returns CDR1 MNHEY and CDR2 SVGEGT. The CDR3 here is CASSYEGDEQFF. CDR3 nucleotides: TGTGCCAGCAGTTACGAAGGGGATGAGCAGTTCTTC.

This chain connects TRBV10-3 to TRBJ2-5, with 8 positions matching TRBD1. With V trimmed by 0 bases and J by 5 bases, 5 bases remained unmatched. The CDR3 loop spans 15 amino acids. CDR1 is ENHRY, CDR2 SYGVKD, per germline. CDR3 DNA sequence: TGTGCCATCAGTGAGTCGGACAGGGCTGGGGAGACCCAGTACTTC. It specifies CAISESDRAGETQYF.

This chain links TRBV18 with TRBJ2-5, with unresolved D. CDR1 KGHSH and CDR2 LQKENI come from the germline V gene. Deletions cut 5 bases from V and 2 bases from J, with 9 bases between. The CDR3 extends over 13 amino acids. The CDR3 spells CASSKNHQETQYF. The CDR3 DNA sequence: TGTGCCAGCTCAAAGAATCATCAAGAGACCCAGTACTTC.

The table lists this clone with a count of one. CDR3 DNA sequence: TGTGCCAGCAGCTTAAGGCTACGGGGCGGGACCTACGAGCAGTACTTC. Amino acid sequence: CASSLRLRGGTYEQYF. The chain combines TRBV7-6 with TRBJ2-7, with a tentative D call TRBD2 (6 bases). Trimming took 2 bases from V and 2 from J, leaving 16 bases between them. From germline, CDR1 is SGHVS and CDR2 FNYEAQ. This CDR3 is built from 16 residues.